A selection of T cell receptor beta chains follows, all from one sample in a study of spatial heterogeneity in lung cancer. In TCRdb, the 5' RACE reads were re-called with MiXCR into one record per CDR3 protein. This table has some 38,000 distinct CDR3 sequences, 6.5% to 8.5% appearing once. The specimen comprised PBMCs, sampled at surgery. These receptor sequences come from a male donor with early-stage non-small cell lung cancer. The CDR3 runs from the conserved cysteine through the conserved F or W. A D gene is named only where the DNA matches it firmly. A clone size is listed for some rows: how often the clone was seen (once, few, many), or a class if it is expanded.

j_gene,v_gene,abundance,d_gene,CDR3nt,CDR3aa
TRBJ2-4,TRBV28,many,.,TGTGCCAGCAGCCACTCGCCGGACTTTCAAAACATTCAGTACTTC,CASSHSPDFQNIQYF
TRBJ2-1,TRBV7-6,many,TRBD1,TGTGCCAGCAGCTTGGGGACAGGGAGGGGTGAGCAGTTCTTC,CASSLGTGRGEQFF
TRBJ2-7,TRBV4-2,many,.,TGTGCCAGCAGCCAAGTTGAGGGGCAGGGCTACGAGCAGTACTTC,CASSQVEGQGYEQYF
TRBJ2-1,TRBV20-1,.,.,TGCAGTGCTCCTCTAATGGGTAGGGGTCGAAGCTCCTACAATGAGCAGTTCTTC,CSAPLMGRGRSSYNEQFF
TRBJ2-1,TRBV9,few,TRBD2,TGTGCCAGCAGCATTAACAGCGGGAGTACCAATGAGCAGTTCTTC,CASSINSGSTNEQFF
TRBJ1-6,TRBV7-9,few,.,TGTGCCAGCGCTCCCACGAGCTCCTATAATTCACCCCTCCACTTT,CASAPTSSYNSPLHF
TRBJ2-7,TRBV10-2,many,TRBD1,TGCGCCAGCAGTCGTTTTGACAGGGGTTATTCCTACGAGCAGTACTTC,CASSRFDRGYSYEQYF
TRBJ2-2,TRBV12-3/TRBV12-4,many,.,TGTGCCACCGGGAACAGGGGGGAGGGCACCGGGGAGCTGTTTTTT,CATGNRGEGTGELFF
TRBJ1-4,TRBV6-5,.,TRBD1,TGTGCCAGCAGCGGGACAGGGGGCTATGAAAAACTGTTTTTT,CASSGTGGYEKLFF
TRBJ1-5,TRBV27,many,.,TGTGCCAGCAGTTGGGGGCCCAAACAGCCCCAGCATTTT,CASSWGPKQPQHF
TRBJ2-3,TRBV29-1,many,TRBD1,TGCAGCACACGACAGGGGGCCTCCACAGATACGCAGTATTTT,CSTRQGASTDTQYF
TRBJ1-2,TRBV2,many,.,TGTGCCAGCAGTGAAGGACTGGACTATGGCTACACCTTC,CASSEGLDYGYTF
TRBJ2-7,TRBV4-3,many,.,TGCGCCAGCAGCCAAGATCGAGGGCCAGGGCCCTGGGGGCAGTACTTC,CASSQDRGPGPWGQYF
TRBJ2-5,TRBV11-2,many,.,TGTGCCAGCAGCCCTGACCGTGGGGAGACCCAGTACTTC,CASSPDRGETQYF
TRBJ2-3,TRBV7-9,many,TRBD2,TGTGCCAGCACACTAGCGGGGATAGGGACAGATACGCAGTATTTT,CASTLAGIGTDTQYF
TRBJ2-1,TRBV11-3,.,.,TGTGCCAGCAGCTTCTCAGGAGCTTTGGGTGAGCAGTTCTTC,CASSFSGALGEQFF
TRBJ2-5,TRBV14,few,.,TGTGCCAGCAGCCAAGATCGAGGGAACGGAGGGCAAGAGACCCAGTACTTC,CASSQDRGNGGQETQYF
TRBJ2-1,TRBV24-1,many,.,TGTGCCACCAGTGGGCTTCAGGGTATTGAGCAGTTCTTC,CATSGLQGIEQFF
TRBJ1-6,TRBV9,few,TRBD1,TGTGCCAGCAGCGTCGGGACAGAGTATAATTCACCCCTCCACTTT,CASSVGTEYNSPLHF
TRBJ2-5,TRBV12-3/TRBV12-4,many,TRBD2,TGTGCCAGCACCGCGGGGGGGACTAGGATGACCCAGTACTTC,CASTAGGTRMTQYF
TRBJ2-1,TRBV10-3,many,.,TGTGCCGGCGCTTACATGGGGAATGAGCAGTTCTTC,CAGAYMGNEQFF
TRBJ2-5,TRBV10-3,few,.,TGTGCCATCAGTGAGTCGAAGGCTACCCAGGGGGAGACCCAGTACTTC,CAISESKATQGETQYF
TRBJ2-1,TRBV28,few,TRBD2,TGTGCCAGCAGTTTATGGCTACCTCCGGGGGGCAATGAGCAGTTCTTC,CASSLWLPPGGNEQFF
TRBJ1-2,TRBV12-3/TRBV12-4,.,.,TGTGACAGCAGTTTAGAAGTAGGGCATGGCTACACCTTC,CDSSLEVGHGYTF
TRBJ2-1,TRBV2,.,.,TGTGCCAGCAGTGAACAGGGGACTTACAATGAGCAGTTCTTC,CASSEQGTYNEQFF
TRBJ2-7,TRBV3-1,many,TRBD2,TGTGCCAGCAGCCAAGCTAGCGGGGTCTCCTACGAGCAGTACTTC,CASSQASGVSYEQYF
TRBJ2-1,TRBV14,many,.,TGTGCCAGCAGCCAAGGACAAGTCGCCTACAATGAGCAGTTCTTC,CASSQGQVAYNEQFF
TRBJ1-1,TRBV6-2/TRBV6-3,once,TRBD1,TGTGCCAGCAGTTTACAGGGGGCTTGGAACACTGAAGCTTTCTTT,CASSLQGAWNTEAFF
TRBJ1-5,TRBV10-3,many,.,TGTGCCATCAGTGAGCGGGCAGGGGAGGACCAGCCCCAGCATTTT,CAISERAGEDQPQHF
TRBJ2-5,TRBV5-1,many,TRBD2,TGCGCCAGCAGCTTTCATACTAGCGGCCAAGAGACCCAGTACTTC,CASSFHTSGQETQYF
TRBJ1-3,TRBV18,few,TRBD1,TGTGCCAGCTCACCACTGGGACAGGCGGATACTGGAAACACCATATATTTT,CASSPLGQADTGNTIYF
TRBJ2-7,TRBV20-1,few,.,TGCAGTGCTAGACTGGCCATCCCGCCCTACGAGCAGTACTTC,CSARLAIPPYEQYF
TRBJ1-3,TRBV7-6,many,.,TGTGCCAGCAGCTTAGAGGCAGTTAGCTCTGGAAACACCATATATTTT,CASSLEAVSSGNTIYF
TRBJ2-1,TRBV5-1,many,.,TGCGCCAGCAGCTTGCTCGGACTCAACAATGAGCAGTTCTTC,CASSLLGLNNEQFF
TRBJ1-5,TRBV5-1,many,.,TGCGCCAGCAGCTTGGGACAGAGCAATCAGCCCCAGCATTTT,CASSLGQSNQPQHF
TRBJ1-5,TRBV3-1,many,TRBD1,TGTGCCAGCAGTTCACGACAGGGGAATCAGCCCCAGCATTTT,CASSSRQGNQPQHF
TRBJ1-3,TRBV7-6,.,TRBD1,TGTGCCAGCAGCTTTTTAAGGACAGGGAGATCTGGAAACACCATATATTTT,CASSFLRTGRSGNTIYF
TRBJ1-4,TRBV29-1,many,.,TGCAGCGTTGACGGACAAGGGGAAAAACTGTTTTTT,CSVDGQGEKLFF
TRBJ2-7,TRBV6-1,many,.,TGTGCCAGCAGTGAGTACTACGAGCAGTACTTC,CASSEYYEQYF
TRBJ1-2,TRBV2,many,TRBD1,TGTGCCAGCAGCCCGGGACAGGGGGCGCGTGGCTACACCTTC,CASSPGQGARGYTF
TRBJ2-1,TRBV7-9,many,TRBD2,TGTGCCAGCAGCCCACTAGCGGGGGAGCAGTTCTTC,CASSPLAGEQFF
TRBJ2-5,TRBV6-2/TRBV6-3,many,TRBD1,TGTGCCAGCAGTTCGACCGGGACAGGGGTGGAGACCCAGTACTTC,CASSSTGTGVETQYF
TRBJ2-1,TRBV7-9,many,.,TGTGCCAGCAGCTTAGATCAATGGCAATATGCGTACAATGAGCAGTTCTTC,CASSLDQWQYAYNEQFF
TRBJ2-7,TRBV6-6,many,TRBD2,TGTGCCAGCCTCCCTAGCGGGGGTTCTTACGAGCAGTACTTC,CASLPSGGSYEQYF
TRBJ2-3,TRBV6-2/TRBV6-3,few,.,TGTGCCAGCAGTTACTCGCACGGGAGTGGAGATACGCAGTATTTT,CASSYSHGSGDTQYF
TRBJ2-7,TRBV2,.,.,TGTGCCAGCAGCCGGGGGAAAACCTACGAGCAGTACTTC,CASSRGKTYEQYF
TRBJ2-1,TRBV10-2,few,.,TGCGCCACCCGATACAATGAGCAGTTCTTC,CATRYNEQFF
TRBJ1-2,TRBV4-3,many,.,TGCGCCAGCAGCCAGGGACGCAACGCCCTAGATGGCTACACCTTC,CASSQGRNALDGYTF
TRBJ1-2,TRBV20-1,many,TRBD1,TGCAGTGCTGGACAGGGATCTAACTATGGCTACACCTTC,CSAGQGSNYGYTF
TRBJ1-2,TRBV7-6,few,.,TGTGCCAGCAGCTTAGGGACGCAGGGGCGAGGTGGCTACACCTTC,CASSLGTQGRGGYTF
TRBJ1-6,TRBV3-1,many,TRBD1,TGTGCCAGCAGCCGAATGACAGGGGGTCATTCACCCCTCCACTTT,CASSRMTGGHSPLHF
TRBJ2-1,TRBV4-3,many,.,TGCGCCAGCAGCCAAGACCCGACGACTACTTACAATGAGCAGTTCTTC,CASSQDPTTTYNEQFF
TRBJ1-2,TRBV20-1,many,.,TGCAGTGCTAGAGATCTTCGGGGGCTTGGCTATGGCTACACCTTC,CSARDLRGLGYGYTF
TRBJ2-3,TRBV19,many,TRBD2,TGTGCCAGTAGTATAGATCTTGGCGGGGGGGCTGAAACGCAGTATTTT,CASSIDLGGGAETQYF
TRBJ1-1,TRBV12-3/TRBV12-4,.,.,TGTGCCAGCAGTCGGACATCAACTGAAGCTTTCTTT,CASSRTSTEAFF